The 21 T cell receptor beta chains given below trace back to one sample, sequenced in a study of beta chain features in type 1 diabetes. Since all of the isolated RNA was reverse transcribed, expressed TCRB transcripts were what got sequenced. Assay used: immunoSEQ multiplex PCR; TCRdb lists only in-frame clones, some missing. The sample contains 400,000 to 450,000 clones, approximately 15% of which appear only once. Sequenced: naive CD4+ T cells from blood. These TCRs come from a young man in good health.

This clone was counted a few times. This chain links TRBV13 with TRBJ1-6; 7 nucleotides align to TRBD1. Trimming took 6 bases from V and 2 from J; bases not matched to a gene: 10. Germline loops: CDR1 PRHDT, CDR2 FYEKMQ (reference sequence). CDR3 size: 17 residues. CDR3 in amino acids: CASRPTGSGPYNSPLHF. As DNA, the CDR3 is TGTGCCAGCAGGCCGACAGGGAGCGGGCCCTATAATTCACCCCTCCACTTT.

V is TRBV29-1 and J is TRBJ2-7; no clear D gene. The V gene's germline CDR1 is SQVTM and CDR2 ANQGSEA. The V gene lost 5 bases and the J gene lost 0 bases, with 11 bases spanning the gap. The CDR3 covers 13 residues. This chain's CDR3 is CSVIADFSYEQYF. The CDR3 nucleotides read TGCAGCGTTATCGCAGACTTCTCCTACGAGCAGTACTTC.

This chain joins TRBV7-9 and TRBJ1-5; D may be TRBD1 (5 bases). The germline V gene has CDR1 SEHNR and CDR2 FQNEAQ (reference sequence). With 5 bases removed from V and 2 bases from J, the gap between germline ends came to 16 bases. CDR3 length: 16 amino acids. In nucleotides, the CDR3 is TGTGCCAGCAGCCCGCTCCAGGGTGATGGCAATCAGCCCCAGCATTTT. Translation: CASSPLQGDGNQPQHF. The variable domain in full, with the rest retrieved from reference TRBV7-9 and TRBJ1-5, is DTGVSQNPRHKITKRGQNVTFRCDPISEHNRLYWYRQTLGQGPEFLTYFQNEAQLEKSRLLSDRFSAERPKGSFSTLEIQRTEQGDSAMYLCASSPLQGDGNQPQHFGDGTRLSIL.

This clone was counted between two and nine times. This chain uses TRBV27 with TRBJ1-2; the D gene is possibly TRBD1 (5 bases). V was pared by 2 bases and J by 2 bases, with 12 bases between. The CDR3 totals 15 residues. Germline V gene data show CDR1 as MNHEY and CDR2 as SMNVEV (reference sequence). In DNA form, the CDR3 reads TGTGCCAGCAGTTTAAGTAGGGGCGCAAACTATGGCTACACCTTC. As protein: CASSLSRGANYGYTF.

On this clone itself: Other DNA sequences in this specimen translate into the identical CDR3. The chain joins TRBV9 to TRBJ1-6; D not resolved. Germline V lookup: CDR1 SGDLS, CDR2 YYNGEE. Trimming cost V 0 bases and J 8 bases, with 6 bases left between them. This CDR3 contains 13 residues. CDR3 sequence: CASSVVGDSPLHF. The CDR3 bases are TGTGCCAGCAGCGTAGTTGGTGATTCACCCCTCCACTTT.

V usage is TRBV19 and J usage is TRBJ2-5, with 8 bases fitting TRBD2. Germline lookup yields CDR1 LNHDA and CDR2 SQIVND (reference sequence). Trimming took 5 bases from V and 2 from J; bases not matched to a gene: 7. CDR3 size: 15 residues. For the CDR3, the DNA is TGTGCCAGTAGTGCGGGAGGTGTCGGTCAAGAGACCCAGTACTTC. Its protein is CASSAGGVGQETQYF.

This clone was observed a handful of times. The gene calls are TRBV6-5 and TRBJ2-3; 8 nucleotides match TRBD1. The CDR3 is made up of 16 amino acids. Per the germline V gene, CDR1 is MNHEY and CDR2 is SVGAGI. V trimming: 2 bases; J trimming: 2 bases; junction bases outside the gene matches: 6. In DNA form, the CDR3 reads TGTGCCAGCAGTTACCCAGGGACAGGTTCCACAGATACGCAGTATTTT. This translates into CASSYPGTGSTDTQYF.

The table lists this clone with a few counts. The chain has TRBV7-2 and TRBJ2-5; 9 bases align to TRBD2. The J segment lost 2 bases and the V segment lost 2 bases, leaving 6 bases of the junction unmatched. The CDR3 covers 16 residues. In germline, CDR1 is SGHTA, CDR2 FQGNSA. The CDR3 spells CASSLFFTSGQETQYF. CDR3 bases: TGTGCCAGCAGCTTATTTTTTACTAGCGGGCAAGAGACCCAGTACTTC.

Comment on this clone: This sequence is one base from a far larger clone and is likely a read error. Other nucleotide sequences in the sample specify the same CDR3. This chain connects TRBV5-4 to TRBJ2-5; D gene unclear. This CDR3 comprises 11 residues. Looked up from germline, CDR1 is SGHNT and CDR2 is YYREEE (reference sequence). V lost 0 bases and J 7 bases, leaving 4 bases between the germline ends. This CDR3 reads CASSLGGTQYF. CDR3 nucleotide sequence: TGTGCCAGCAGCTTGGGGGGGACCCAGTACTTC.

This chain joins TRBV19 and TRBJ2-7; D gene unclear. Germline V gene sequence: CDR1 LNHDA, CDR2 SQIVND (reference sequence). The germline V and J ends were trimmed by 5 bases and 1 base, with 12 bases remaining between them. There are 14 residues in the CDR3. The CDR3 DNA reads TGTGCCAGTAGTGAATTCACAAAATCCTACGAGCAGTACGTC. Protein sequence: CASSEFTKSYEQYV.

The genes are TRBV5-1 and TRBJ1-6; no reliable D call. CDR1 and CDR2 from the germline V gene are SGHRS and YFSETQ. The CDR3 is made up of 15 amino acids. V lost 4 bases to trimming and J lost 8 bases, with 16 bases between them. As DNA, the CDR3 is TGCGCCAGCAGCCCGACACCAACAAACGATTCACCCCTCCACTTT. Amino acids: CASSPTPTNDSPLHF.

This clone showed up just a few times. The chain recombines TRBV27 with TRBJ2-3, with D tentatively TRBD2 (6 bases). V was cut by 6 bases and J by 6 bases, with 7 bases left in between. Germline-derived CDR1 and CDR2 are MNHEY and SMNVEV (reference sequence). The CDR3 loop spans 11 amino acids. CDR3: CASSRGDTQYF. The CDR3 coding sequence is TGTGCCAGCAGCCGGGGGGATACGCAGTATTTT.

This clone turned up a few times. The V call is TRBV2, the J call TRBJ2-3, with a tentative D call TRBD2 (6 bases). V lost 6 bases, J lost 2 bases, and 12 bases lay in between. This CDR3 region has 14 residues. Per germline, CDR1 SNHLY and CDR2 FYNNEI. The DNA of the CDR3 is TGTGCCAGCAGGATGGGGGGACCCACAGATACGCAGTATTTT. The encoded protein is CASRMGGPTDTQYF.

Only a few counts were recorded for this clone. Other DNA sequences in this specimen translate into the identical CDR3. The chain links TRBV4-2 to TRBJ2-5; D uncertain. Germline V gives CDR1 LGHNA, CDR2 YNFKEQ. The CDR3 length is 13 residues. Deletions cut 0 bases from V and 0 bases from J, with 2 bases between. This chain's CDR3 is CASSQDYQETQYF. CDR3 DNA: TGTGCCAGCAGCCAAGATTACCAAGAGACCCAGTACTTC.

The V and J genes are TRBV4-3 and TRBJ1-4; tentatively, D is TRBD1 (5 bases). The CDR3 has 15 amino acids. Trimming left V 0 bases short and J 8 bases short, with 13 bases between. The V gene's germline CDR1 is LGHNA and CDR2 YSLEER. The CDR3 nucleotides are TGCGCCAGCAGCCAAGAGGGGACTACAAGCGAAAAACTGTTTTTT. Translation: CASSQEGTTSEKLFF.

A few counts support this clone. The chain is built from TRBV29-1 and TRBJ2-3; TRBD1 might be the D (6 bases). The CDR3 has 17 amino acids. The V end was cut by 1 base, the J end by 0 bases, with 17 bases between. The V gene's germline CDR1 is SQVTM and CDR2 ANQGSEA. The CDR3 loop is CSVEVPDSPDSTDTQYF. CDR3 nucleotide sequence: TGCAGCGTTGAAGTTCCGGACAGTCCCGACAGCACAGATACGCAGTATTTT.

The CDR3 DNA reads TGCGCCAGCAAGGACAGGGGGCACTACGAGCAGTACTTC. It yields the protein CASKDRGHYEQYF. The chain links TRBV23-1 to TRBJ2-7; 11 bases fit TRBD1. TRBV23-1 is given ORF status, its function remaining uncertain. The ends lost 7 bases at V and 3 bases at J; junction bases unmatched: 2. The CDR3 contains 13 residues.

This clone has only a few counts. V gene TRBV2 combines with J gene TRBJ1-1; weak D call: TRBD1 (5 bases). Germline assignment: CDR1 SNHLY and CDR2 FYNNEI. The CDR3 length is 12 residues. V dropped 6 bases and J dropped 3 bases, with 8 bases sitting between them. In DNA form, the CDR3 reads TGTGCCAGCAGCCCAGGGTACACTGAAGCTTTCTTT. Protein product: CASSPGYTEAFF.

The V gene is TRBV7-2, the J gene TRBJ2-7; D is unresolved. This CDR3 spans 14 amino acids. Trimming removed 5 bases from V and 6 bases from J, with 17 bases in between. Germline V gives CDR1 SGHTA, CDR2 FQGNSA. CDR3 residues: CASSHGVRSGEQYV. In DNA form, the CDR3 reads TGTGCCAGCAGCCACGGCGTAAGAAGTGGCGAGCAGTACGTC.

In this sample, this clone turned up a few times. The chain has TRBV7-8 and TRBJ1-2; no firm D call. The length of the CDR3 is 12 residues. In germline, CDR1 is SGHVS, CDR2 FQNEAQ. V was trimmed by 3 bases and J by 5 bases, leaving 7 bases between them. As DNA, the CDR3 is TGTGCCAGCAGCTTCGACGATTATGGCTACACCTTC. Translation: CASSFDDYGYTF.

This clone was recorded a few times. This sequence joins TRBV25-1 and TRBJ2-1, with TRBD1 as a possible D gene (7 bases). Germline CDR1 is MGHDK and CDR2 is SYGVNS. The germline V and J ends were trimmed by 2 bases and 4 bases, with 12 bases remaining between them. There are 15 residues in the CDR3. The CDR3 DNA reads TGTGCCAGCAGTGAAGGAGGGGGCCGATACAATGAGCAGTTCTTC. Translating it yields CASSEGGGRYNEQFF. The variable domain in full, with the rest retrieved from reference TRBV25-1 and TRBJ2-1, is EADIYQTPRYLVIGTGKKITLECSQTMGHDKMYWYQQDPGMELHLIHYSYGVNSTEKGDLSSESTVSRIRTEHFPLTLESARPSHTSQYLCASSEGGGRYNEQFFGPGTRLTVL.